The clone carrying this TCR beta chain was detected many times. The antigen is not known. RNA transcripts gave rise to amplified TCR beta CDR3 regions. First-round RT-PCR with HTBI primers amplified the TCR CDR3 region. TCRdb processed the multiplex PCR reads anew with MiXCR; each CDR3 protein has one entry. The table has about 640,000 distinct CDR3 sequences, roughly 15% seen once. Disease lasting under 3 months, a NOSPECS grade of at least 4, and a Clinical Activity Score of at least 3 were features of the ophthalmopathy patients. Germline values: CDR1 LGHDT, CDR2 YNNKEL (reference sequence). Trimming removed 5 bases from V and 0 bases from J, with 13 bases in between. The CDR3 runs to 15 residues. The entry originates in a study of T cells in Graves' hyperthyroidism and ophthalmopathy. Broader study findings: With a median lead of around 5.9 months before onset, the model predicted ophthalmopathy.

The chain is built from TRBV3-1 and TRBJ1-1, with a tentative D call TRBD1 (5 bases). This TCR was sampled from a woman aged 50 to 60 with Graves' ophthalmopathy. The specimen was blood. CDR3 sequence reads: CASSLGRLLNTEAFF. As DNA, the CDR3 is TGTGCCAGCAGCTTGGGACGGCTCTTGAACACTGAAGCTTTCTTT.